Given below is one T cell receptor beta chain in context. The data were obtained in a study of blood T cell repertoires in COVID-19. Study in general: The United States, Italy and Spain supplied acute and convalescent COVID-19 samples. T cells, B-cell-depleted T cells, or PBMCs provided the cDNA or gDNA that served as material.

The CDR3 consists of 14 residues. CDR1 MNHEY and CDR2 SVGAGI come from the germline V gene. The V and J ends lost 6 bases and 4 bases, in that order; junction bases with no gene match: 5. In the source study's methods: Estimation of nucleated cell counts was performed using reference gene primer amplification. Some clones are missing from TCRdb's copy, which holds only in-frame ones; the method was immunoSEQ multiplex PCR. The DNA was the basis for D and trimming; V, J and clone size are from that table. The sample contains fewer than 75,000 clones, approximately 92% of which appear only once. This chain joins TRBV6-5 and TRBJ1-1, with TRBD1 identical over 10 bases. The material sequenced was peripheral blood. The clonotype comes from a man over 45 with active COVID-19. In DNA form, the CDR3 reads TGTGCCAGCAGACTGGGACAGGGGATCACTGAAGCTTTCTTT. Encoded protein: CASRLGQGITEAFF.